Given below is one T cell receptor beta chain in context. This entry comes from a study of cytomegalovirus exposure and HLA in healthy donors. J lost 0 bases, V lost 4 bases, and 2 bases had no gene match. This CDR3 contains 15 residues. Germline V gene lookup returns CDR1 SGHDN and CDR2 FVKESK. The PCR made use of 60 Vbeta and 13 Jbeta primers. Profiled with immunoSEQ multiplex PCR; TCRdb holds only in-frame clones, not every one. The sample comprises roughly 200,000 clones, approximately 80% of which are singletons, and approximately 14% rests with the top ten. This clonotype was sampled from a young woman in good health and CMV-seropositive. Material: PBMCs. This rearrangement joins TRBV14 to TRBJ1-1; 10 bases fit TRBD1. CDR3 nucleotides: TGTGCCAGCAGCCGGGACAGGGGCATGAACACTGAAGCTTTCTTT. It yields the protein CASSRDRGMNTEAFF. Based on the CDR3 plus reference TRBV14 and TRBJ1-1, the full variable domain is EAGVTQFPSHSVIEKGQTVTLRCDPISGHDNLYWYRRVMGKEIKFLLHFVKESKQDESGMPNNRFLAERTGGTYSTLKVQPAELEDSGVYFCASSRDRGMNTEAFFGQGTRLTVV.